Only a few counts were recorded for the clone carrying this T cell receptor (beta chain). Its antigen is not known. This entry is derived from a study of CD8+ T cells in alopecia areata. Findings and limits, study-wide: Having just one nonresponder leaves the connection between baseline CD8+ expansion and response unresolved.

This sample's treatment: oral pan-JAK inhibitor, 5-10 mg twice daily. This CDR3 is built from 17 residues. Germline assignment: CDR1 SEHNR and CDR2 FQNEAQ (reference sequence). The ends lost 5 bases at V and 7 bases at J; junction bases unmatched: 18. Extracted from the samples, RNA was reverse transcribed into cDNA to serve as the sequencing template. Measured with immunoSEQ multiplex PCR; TCRdb has only the in-frame clones, and not every one. Among around 180,000 clones listed, roughly 60% were seen once. V and J are TRBV7-9 and TRBJ2-7, with TRBD1 identical over 9 bases. Material: CD4+ T cells sorted from blood, obtained at week 24, from a patient treated with tofacitinib. The clonotype was recovered from a human donor with alopecia areata. The DNA of the CDR3 is TGTGCCAGCAGCCAACAAAACCGGGACAGGGTGCTTGGAGAGCAGTACTTC. Translating it yields CASSQQNRDRVLGEQYF.